This TCR beta chain originates from a study of T cells in Graves' hyperthyroidism and ophthalmopathy. Study information: It was at initial diagnosis, before any treatment, that peripheral blood was collected.

Regions amplified from RNA transcripts were the TCR beta CDR3 regions. HTBI primers were the set used in a first-round RT-PCR of the TCR CDR3. TCRdb re-analysed the multiplex PCR reads in MiXCR, keeping a single row per CDR3 protein. The data show 200,000 to 300,000 distinct CDR3 sequences, about a sixth seen once. This clonotype was counted ten times or more. Germline V CDR1 and CDR2: MDHEN, SYDVKM. V shed 2 bases and J shed 8 bases, with 9 bases lying between them. The CDR3 totals 12 residues. This TCR was sampled from a young woman with Graves' ophthalmopathy. The chain carries TRBV28 and TRBJ1-2; D gene unclear. The sequencing sample was made of blood. The chain's CDR3 is CASSLGGFGYTF. As DNA, the CDR3 is TGTGCCAGCAGTTTAGGAGGGTTCGGCTACACCTTC.